The 18 T cell receptor beta chains presented below share a single source sample, sequenced in a study of cytomegalovirus exposure and HLA in healthy donors. Both 60 Vbeta primers and 13 Jbeta primers went into the PCR. Sequencing used immunoSEQ multiplex PCR; TCRdb keeps in-frame clones, though not all of them. The table has about 130,000 clones, roughly three quarters seen once. Sequenced material: PBMCs. The receptors originated from a man aged 25 to 45 in good health and CMV-seronegative.

The CDR3, as DNA: TGTGCCAGCAGTTACGGTTTCCAGGGGTGGGAGCAGTTCTTC. It encodes CASSYGFQGWEQFF. The chain uses TRBV6-5 and TRBJ2-1; TRBD1 is a possible D gene (6 bases). Trimming stripped 2 bases from V and 10 bases from J, with 15 bases between. Per germline, CDR1 MNHEY and CDR2 SVGAGI. The CDR3 runs to 14 residues.

The rearrangement uses TRBV19 and TRBJ2-1; 11 bases align to TRBD1. CDR1 and CDR2 (germline): LNHDA, SQIVND (reference sequence). Trimming at V came to 8 bases and at J to 6 bases, leaving 6 bases not matched to a gene. This CDR3 has 14 residues. CDR3 nucleotide sequence: TGTGCCAGTGCTGGACAGGGGGCTAGCAATGAGCAGTTCTTC. Its protein is CASAGQGASNEQFF.

The chain recombines TRBV9 with TRBJ2-2; maybe TRBD1 (6 bases). The CDR3 has 14 residues. V shed 4 bases and J shed 6 bases, with 13 bases lying between them. From germline, CDR1 is SGDLS and CDR2 YYNGEE. The CDR3 reads CASSTTGFPGELFF. In nucleotides, the CDR3 is TGTGCCAGCAGCACCACAGGGTTTCCCGGGGAGCTGTTTTTT.

The chain has TRBV5-1 and TRBJ1-2; weak D call: TRBD1 (6 bases). This CDR3 spans 15 amino acids. V lost 4 bases to trimming and J lost 6 bases, with 19 bases between them. Germline V lookup: CDR1 SGHRS, CDR2 YFSETQ. CDR3 coding DNA: TGCGCCAGCAGCCCTGGGGGGGCGCGGGTGGATGGCTACACCTTC. Protein product: CASSPGGARVDGYTF.

Here the CDR3 reads CASSLSLGAGKQPQHF. DNA for the CDR3: TGTGCCAGCAGCTTAAGTCTAGGGGCAGGGAAGCAGCCCCAGCATTTT. The chain employs TRBV7-9 and TRBJ1-5; a weak D match, TRBD1 (5 bases). Trimming took off 2 bases at V and 7 bases at J, with 18 bases between the two ends. Germline CDR1 is SEHNR and CDR2 is FQNEAQ (reference sequence). The CDR3 runs to 16 residues.

CDR3: CASRMSGGAPHEQYF. The CDR3 region has the DNA TGTGCCAGCAGAATGAGCGGGGGGGCCCCCCACGAGCAGTACTTC. The rearrangement links TRBV5-4 to TRBJ2-7, with 10 positions matching TRBD2. Germline trimming cut 5 bases from V and 5 bases from J; bases unmatched to any gene: 10. Germline values: CDR1 SGHNT, CDR2 YYREEE (reference sequence). The CDR3 is 15 amino acids.

The CDR3 protein is CASSLGTQGAPLDTQYF. The CDR3 bases are TGTGCCAGCAGCTTAGGAACACAGGGGGCGCCGTTAGATACGCAGTATTTT. The V call is TRBV11-3, the J call TRBJ2-3; 9 bases match TRBD1. Trimming at V came to 1 base and at J to 5 bases, leaving 10 bases not matched to a gene. CDR3 length: 17 residues. CDR1 and CDR2 (germline): SGHNT, YENEEA.

The J gene is TRBJ2-5, the V gene TRBV5-4; 10 bases agree with TRBD2. The V gene end was trimmed by 4 bases and the J gene end by 0 bases; junction bases not matched to a gene: 12. The CDR3 is made up of 18 amino acids. The V gene's germline CDR1 is SGHNT and CDR2 YYREEE (reference sequence). The CDR3 region is CASSVGLADNGYQETQYF. The CDR3 bases are TGTGCCAGCAGCGTAGGACTAGCGGATAACGGGTACCAAGAGACCCAGTACTTC.

The V and J genes are TRBV7-6 and TRBJ2-7; no clear D. The CDR3 is 12 amino acids. Trimming shortened V by 10 bases and J by 5 bases, and 15 bases separated the two germline ends. CDR1 is SGHVS, CDR2 FNYEAQ, per germline. The CDR3 nucleotides are TGTGCCACACCCGATAAAGCTGACGAGCAGTACTTC. Translating it yields CATPDKADEQYF.

This clone was counted only a few times. The rearrangement uses TRBV6-5 and TRBJ1-2; a possible D gene is TRBD1 (6 bases). Germline-derived CDR1 and CDR2 are MNHEY and SVGAGI. V dropped 6 bases and J dropped 4 bases, with 12 bases sitting between them. The CDR3 runs 13 residues. The CDR3 region has the DNA TGTGCCAGCAGGAAACCAGGGGCCTATGGCTACACCTTC. Protein: CASRKPGAYGYTF.

The chain combines TRBV5-4 with TRBJ2-1; TRBD1 might be the D (5 bases). This CDR3 comprises 15 residues. V was clipped by 0 bases and J by 9 bases, with 16 bases between them. Germline values: CDR1 SGHNT, CDR2 YYREEE (reference sequence). The CDR3, as DNA: TGTGCCAGCAGCTTGGACAGGTCCCCCAAGGGTGAGCAGTTCTTC. Its protein is CASSLDRSPKGEQFF.

Points on this clone: A junction boundary mismatches the germline segment, possibly from a read error. The sample has other DNA sequences that encode this CDR3 too. CDR3 sequence: CASSLGQGNSEAFF. Here the CDR3 DNA reads TGTGCCAGCAGCTTAGGGCAGGGGAACTCTGAAGCTTTCTTT. This chain connects TRBV7-9 to TRBJ1-1, with a possible D match to TRBD1 (6 bases). Germline V CDR1 and CDR2: SEHNR, FQNEAQ (reference sequence). The CDR3 is 14 amino acids.

The rearrangement joins TRBV29-1 to TRBJ2-3; no definite D call. Germline CDR1 and CDR2: SQVTM and ANQGSEA. The CDR3 spans 12 residues. Trimming stripped 3 bases from V and 1 base from J, with 5 bases between. In DNA, the CDR3 is TGCAGCGTTGAGGCGGGCACAGATACGCAGTATTTT. Translating gives CSVEAGTDTQYF.

The CDR3 here is CASSGPPGGETQYF. DNA of the CDR3: TGTGCCAGCAGCGGGCCCCCGGGGGGAGAGACCCAGTACTTC. This chain links TRBV9 with TRBJ2-5; 7 positions agree with TRBD2. Trimming removed 3 bases from V and 4 bases from J; junction bases left unmatched: 6. Germline V gives CDR1 SGDLS, CDR2 YYNGEE. The CDR3 consists of 14 residues.

The rearrangement links TRBV29-1 to TRBJ1-2, with D possibly being TRBD1 (5 bases). V shed 2 bases and J shed 4 bases, with 8 bases lying between them. Germline values: CDR1 SQVTM, CDR2 ANQGSEA. CDR3 size: 12 residues. The CDR3 DNA sequence: TGCAGCGTTGAAAAACAGGTCTATGGCTACACCTTC. Protein product: CSVEKQVYGYTF. Complete variable domain (other parts from reference TRBV29-1 and TRBJ1-2): SAVISQKPSRDICQRGTSLTIQCQVDSQVTMMFWYRQQPGQSLTLIATANQGSEATYESGFVIDKFPISRPNLTFSTLTVSNMSPEDSSIYLCSVEKQVYGYTFGSGTRLTVV.

This rearrangement joins TRBV4-2 to TRBJ1-2; possibly TRBD1 for D (5 bases). The V gene's germline CDR1 is LGHNA and CDR2 YNFKEQ. The CDR3 consists of 15 residues. Trimming removed 1 base at V and 4 bases at J, with 13 bases between. CDR3 residues: CASSQVRGEGYGYTF. As DNA, the CDR3 is TGTGCCAGCAGCCAAGTACGGGGGGAGGGCTATGGCTACACCTTC.

This chain joins TRBV30 and TRBJ2-7; TRBD1 aligns across 8 bases. The CDR3 totals 14 residues. Germline CDR1 GTSNPN, CDR2 SVGIG (reference sequence). The J segment lost 3 bases and the V segment lost 4 bases, leaving 8 bases of the junction unmatched. CDR3 amino acids: CAWTLSGTGYEQYF. CDR3 coding DNA: TGTGCCTGGACACTATCCGGGACAGGCTACGAGCAGTACTTC. Filled out from reference TRBV30 and TRBJ2-7, the complete variable domain reads SQTIHQWPATLVQPVGSPLSLECTVEGTSNPNLYWYRQAAGRGLQLLFYSVGIGQISSEVPQNLSASRPQDRQFILSSKKLLLSDSGFYLCAWTLSGTGYEQYFGPGTRLTVT.

The chain has TRBV5-4 and TRBJ2-7, with 11 bases matching TRBD2. CDR3 length: 15 amino acids. J lost 6 bases, V lost 1 base, and 6 bases had no gene match. Germline V lookup: CDR1 SGHNT, CDR2 YYREEE (reference sequence). Written as DNA, the CDR3 is TGTGCCAGCAGCTTGACTAGCGGGAGCGTCACCGAGCAGTACGTC. It is translated as CASSLTSGSVTEQYV.